The 15 T cell receptor beta chains listed next were all sequenced from one sample in a study of low-dose radiotherapy and immunotherapy resistance in tumors (dated by TCRdb to the early 2020s). The time point label corresponds to: after trial treatment. Reading the label with the study, this specimen's treatment or condition is: LDRT plus nivolumab, ipilimumab, low-dose cyclophosphamide and aspirin (RACIN trial). The instrument was an Illumina HiSeq 2500. Superscript III and a set of TRAV- and TRBV-specific primers were used to synthesize first-strand cDNA, so that both TCRalpha and TCRbeta chains were covered. A roughly 19-cycle PCR with Phusion amplified the TCRs, pairing a constant-region primer with the adapter that was attached to the V primers. TCRdb trimmed public reads at Q25 via fastp, called clones via MiXCR and kept in-frame beta chains. Rows matching on CDR3 protein sequence are summarized as one entry with the most common DNA and genes. Recorded for this sample are around 80,000 distinct CDR3 sequences; 15% to 20% of them occurred a single time. Approximately 1.5% of the sample rests with the top ten.

The sequencing here drew on PBMCs, taken after low-dose radiotherapy plus immunotherapy. The receptors come from a male donor with prostate cancer.

This clonotype appeared many times. V and J are TRBV20-1 and TRBJ2-1; either TRBD1 or TRBD2 may supply D (6 bases each). The V end was cut by 0 bases, the J end by 4 bases, with 13 bases between. CDR1 and CDR2 from the germline V gene are DFQATT and SNEGSKA (reference sequence). The CDR3 length is 15 residues. CDR3 DNA: TGCAGTGCTAGAGAAGGGGGAGGCTTTTACAATGAGCAGTTCTTC. As protein: CSAREGGGFYNEQFF.

This clonotype was observed a single time. The CDR3: CASNWRGFSTDTQYF. CDR3 nucleotides: TGTGCCAGCAACTGGAGGGGATTTTCCACAGATACGCAGTATTTT. This chain connects TRBV19 to TRBJ2-3; a possible D gene is TRBD2 (6 bases). V was cut by 9 bases and J by 2 bases, with 18 bases left in between. CDR3 length: 15 residues. From germline, CDR1 is LNHDA and CDR2 SQIVND (reference sequence).

In its sample, this clonotype was seen many times. V usage is TRBV28 and J usage is TRBJ2-2; D ambiguous. The CDR3 spans 14 residues. The germline gives CDR1 MDHEN, CDR2 SYDVKM. The V end was cut by 3 bases, the J end by 6 bases, with 11 bases between. The CDR3 is CASSFLAPAGELFF. DNA for the CDR3: TGTGCCAGCAGTTTTTTAGCCCCCGCCGGGGAGCTGTTTTTT.

In its sample, this clonotype was seen many times. The chain recombines TRBV12-3 or TRBV12-4 with TRBJ2-1; 9 bases fit TRBD2. Trimming removed 4 bases from V and 2 bases from J; junction bases left unmatched: 24. This CDR3 contains 22 residues. The chain's CDR3 is CASSSYSFGLASGKGAYNEQFF. CDR3 bases: TGTGCCAGCAGTTCATACTCATTCGGACTAGCGAGCGGGAAGGGGGCCTACAATGAGCAGTTCTTC.

This clonotype showed up many times. The chain couples TRBV12-3 or TRBV12-4 to TRBJ1-5, with TRBD1 as a possible D gene (6 bases). This CDR3 contains 14 residues. Trimming took 4 bases from V and 6 from J, leaving 13 bases between them. The CDR3 sequence is CASSWTATTQPQHF. The DNA of the CDR3 is TGTGCCAGCAGTTGGACAGCGACCACTCAGCCCCAGCATTTT.

This chain links TRBV27 with TRBJ2-7; 11 bases are shared with TRBD1. Trimming took 6 bases from V and 8 from J; bases not matched to a gene: 12. The CDR3 covers 15 residues. Germline lookup yields CDR1 MNHEY and CDR2 SMNVEV (reference sequence). The CDR3 loop is CASSYRTGGPLQQYF. The DNA of the CDR3 is TGTGCCAGCAGCTACAGGACAGGGGGCCCTCTCCAGCAGTACTTC.

This clonotype occurred a few times. No DNA is shown, since the ends of the CDR3 on it are uncertain; the CDR3 is the one TCRdb lists. V gene TRBV28 combines with J gene TRBJ2-2; the DNA was not compared with TRBD2, the D call given in the table. Germline CDR1 reads MDHEN; CDR2 reads SYDVKM. Including both end residues, the CDR3 is 17 amino acids long. The CDR3 sequence is CASTTSRAPNTGELFFF.

There are a few counts of this clonotype. The chain uses TRBV5-6 and TRBJ2-7, with 11 positions matching TRBD2. The germline V gene encodes CDR1 SGHDT and CDR2 YYEEEE. The V and J ends lost 4 bases and 3 bases, in that order; junction bases with no gene match: 3. The CDR3 sequence is 14 residues long. This chain's CDR3 is CASSNGLAGYEQYF. The CDR3, as DNA: TGTGCCAGCAGCAATGGACTAGCGGGCTACGAGCAGTACTTC. Using reference TRBV5-6 and TRBJ2-7 for the parts outside the CDR3, the full variable domain is DAGVTQSPTHLIKTRGQQVTLRCSPKSGHDTVSWYQQALGQGPQFIFQYYEEEERQRGNFPDRFSGHQFPNYSSELNVNALLLGDSALYLCASSNGLAGYEQYFGPGTRLTVT.

In this sample, this clonotype turned up many times. The chain uses TRBV7-3 and TRBJ2-6, with 13 bases lining up with TRBD2. Trimming cost V 3 bases and J 6 bases; bases outside gene matches: 8. Looked up from germline, CDR1 is SGHTA and CDR2 is FQGTGA. The CDR3 covers 18 residues. CDR3 coding DNA: TGTGCCAGCAGCTTCGTGGGGACTAGCGGGACCAAGGCCAACGTCCTGACTTTC. Translating gives CASSFVGTSGTKANVLTF.

This clonotype was found many times. This chain links TRBV5-1 with TRBJ2-7; possibly TRBD2 for D (5 bases). The V end lost 8 bases, the J end lost 6 bases, and 21 bases lay between the germline ends. The CDR3 is 14 residues long. Germline V lookup: CDR1 SGHRS, CDR2 YFSETQ. The CDR3 sequence: CASSLTDSRSEQYF. The CDR3 nucleotides read TGCGCCAGTTCTTTGACGGACTCCCGAAGCGAGCAGTACTTC.

This clonotype occurred many times. Its ends do not fully match the called genes, so a read error is possible. V and J are TRBV6-2 or TRBV6-3 and TRBJ2-1, with 11 bases that match TRBD2. CDR3 size: 19 residues. Germline loops: CDR1 MNHEY, CDR2 SVGEGT. The CDR3 is CAGSYSKSGTSGPYNEQFF. DNA for the CDR3: TGTGCCGGCAGTTACTCGAAGTCTGGGACTAGCGGACCCTACAATGAGCAGTTCTTC.

This clonotype has a count of ten or more. This chain connects TRBV3-1 to TRBJ1-2; D gene unclear. Germline V gives CDR1 LGHDT, CDR2 YNNKEL (reference sequence). Trimming removed 5 bases at V and 5 bases at J, with 18 bases between. This CDR3 contains 15 residues. In nucleotides, the CDR3 is TGTGCCAGCAGCACGAATTCGGTGCGAGAGTATGGCTACACCTTC. Translated: CASSTNSVREYGYTF.

This clonotype was recorded at least ten times. The rearrangement uses TRBV6-5 and TRBJ1-5; 8 nucleotides align to TRBD1. CDR1 and CDR2 from the germline V gene are MNHEY and SVGAGI. V lost 5 bases, J lost 7 bases, and 10 bases stayed unmatched. The CDR3 totals 15 residues. The CDR3 bases are TGTGCCAGCAGTCCGTCCGGACAGGGTAGACAGCCCCAGCATTTT. Translated: CASSPSGQGRQPQHF.

For this clonotype: It differs at one base from a far larger clone, so likely a read error. The CDR3 does not end in the conserved phenylalanine or tryptophan, so this is likely a read error. This rearrangement joins TRBV13 to TRBJ2-1; 8 bases map to TRBD1. CDR1 and CDR2 from the germline V gene are PRHDT and FYEKMQ (reference sequence). CDR3 length: 15 amino acids. The junction had 8 bases not matched to a gene; V was cut back by 7 bases and J by 3 bases. The DNA of the CDR3 is TGTGCCAGCACCCTGGACAGGGACAACTACAATGAGCAGTTCTCC. Its translation is CASTLDRDNYNEQFS.

This clonotype was detected many times. The chain carries TRBV12-3 or TRBV12-4 and TRBJ2-1, with 7 bases lining up with TRBD2. The CDR3 is made up of 15 amino acids. V lost 0 bases, J lost 9 bases, and 8 bases stayed unmatched. The CDR3 DNA reads TGTGCCAGCAGTTTAGCAGGCGGGAGAGGTGGTGAGCAGTTCTTC. Encoded protein: CASSLAGGRGGEQFF.